A selection of T cell receptor beta chains follows, all from one sample in a study of a mutant IDH1 vaccine in newly diagnosed glioma. No antigen is known for these receptors. TCRdb's table, derived via immunoSEQ multiplex PCR, lists solely in-frame clones and lacks some. The sample lists some 30,000 clones, 65% to 85% seen once, with less than 30% in the top ten. The sample here was PBMCs, taken from a glioma patient whose treatment included an IDH1 peptide vaccine. The receptor source for this set is a man aged 30 to 45 with glioma. CDR3s include the opening cysteine and the closing phenylalanine or tryptophan. The order of the fields is V gene, J gene, CDR3 protein.

>TRBV27|TRBJ1-1
CASRTRGSAEAFF
>TRBV19|TRBJ1-1
CASSTWTDMNTEAFF
>TRBV7-6|TRBJ2-5
CASSPRSRTGGRETQYF
>TRBV27|TRBJ2-5
CASSFQSNAGPQYF
>TRBV15|TRBJ2-1
CATSRDLTGLAGYNEQFF
>TRBV7-2|TRBJ2-2
CASSSIEQQATGELFF
>TRBV27|TRBJ1-1
CASSLSVEAGTEAFF
>TRBV6-1|TRBJ2-7
CASSEEGTGYYEQYF
>TRBV2|TRBJ1-1
CASRVSLNTEAFF
>TRBV5-1|TRBJ1-1
CASTWTGDNTEAFF
>TRBV7-3|TRBJ2-1
CASSANNRGNEQFF
>TRBV5-1|TRBJ2-2
CASSLTQLNPGELFF
>TRBV28|TRBJ1-6
CASSFPTGTASPLHF
>TRBV7-2|TRBJ1-2
CASSLDSYGYTF
>TRBV7-2|TRBJ2-3
CASSHVRASGVDTQYF
>TRBV5-1|TRBJ1-5
CASSLDGTIYQPQHF
>TRBV7-6|TRBJ2-3
CASRRRSWESPSTDTQYF
>TRBV7-8|TRBJ1-4
CASSSAGTGGEKLFF
>TRBV5-1|TRBJ2-5
CASSFGAEQETQYF
>TRBV14|TRBJ2-3
CASSLGPGHDTDTQYF
>TRBV10-3|TRBJ2-1
CAISETSGGSNEQFF
>TRBV6-5|TRBJ1-4
CASSYSLQGMREKLFF
>TRBV5-1|TRBJ1-4
CASHTGTQNEKLFF
>TRBV5-1|TRBJ1-5
CASQGVNQPQHF
>TRBV29-1|TRBJ2-3
CSVRTGAADTQYF
>TRBV19|TRBJ1-1
CASSRSGATNTEAFF
>TRBV27|TRBJ1-4
CASRQRREATNEKLFF
>TRBV27|TRBJ2-5
CASSLILRETQYF
>TRBV6-4|TRBJ2-5
CASSGSSAETQYF
>TRBV7-9|TRBJ2-5
CASSLRGGSAALEETQYF
>TRBV28|TRBJ2-1
CASSLSLGTAKEFF
>TRBV7-9|TRBJ2-7
CASSFQSRVEQYF
>TRBV9|TRBJ1-2
CASSLGTGGGGYTF
>TRBV19|TRBJ1-1
CASSVGTNSFPAFF
>TRBV5-1|TRBJ1-2
CASSLELGLGYTF
>TRBV10-3|TRBJ1-2
CAISGGAGYTF
>TRBV2|TRBJ2-7
CASSAQQWEQYF